This TCR beta chain came from a study of cytomegalovirus exposure and HLA in healthy donors. Study-level results: Reports credit the classifier with highly specific, highly sensitive diagnosis of cytomegalovirus status.

A word on this clone: Antigen: not known.

V gave up 4 bases and J gave up 6 bases; unmatched junction bases: 3. Germline CDR1 and CDR2: SGHRS and YFSETQ. The CDR3 loop spans 15 amino acids. Clones were sequenced by immunoSEQ multiplex PCR, and TCRdb holds only the in-frame ones, with some missing. The data hold 100,000 to 150,000 clones, with 88% observed a single time. The chain is built from TRBV5-1 and TRBJ2-2; the match to TRBD2 covers 13 bases. This TCR was recovered from a man aged 30-40 years in good health and CMV-seronegative. Sequences were obtained from PBMCs. CDR3 in DNA: TGCGCCAGCAGCGGACTAGCGGGAGCGCCCGGGGAGCTGTTTTTT. The encoded protein is CASSGLAGAPGELFF. Variable domain in full (rest from reference TRBV5-1 and TRBJ2-2): KAGVTQTPRYLIKTRGQQVTLSCSPISGHRSVSWYQQTPGQGLQFLFEYFSETQRNKGNFPGRFSGRQFSNSRSEMNVSTLELGDSALYLCASSGLAGAPGELFFGEGSRLTVL.